These 21 T cell receptor beta chains share one sample of origin, sequenced in a study of cytomegalovirus exposure and HLA in healthy donors. 60 Vbeta and 13 Jbeta primers were used in PCR. Sequencing was performed with immunoSEQ multiplex PCR; in TCRdb, only in-frame clones are kept and a portion is missing. Of 130,000 or so clones in the sample, approximately 80% were seen once. Sequencing was carried out using PBMCs. The receptors come from a woman in her forties in good health and CMV-seronegative.

V gene TRBV4-1 combines with J gene TRBJ1-2; D uncertain. Trimming removed 1 base at V and 10 bases at J, with 19 bases between. The CDR3 is 15 residues long. Germline CDR1 is MGHRA and CDR2 is YSYEKL. Here the CDR3 DNA reads TGCGCCAGCAGCCAAGTTGTGGGTGAGTCTAGTGACTACACCTTC. Amino acid sequence: CASSQVVGESSDYTF.

The V gene is TRBV5-8, the J gene TRBJ2-1; TRBD2 matches 16 bases. Per the germline V gene, CDR1 is SGHTS and CDR2 is YDEGEE. CDR3 size: 18 residues. J gave up 9 bases and V 2 bases, and 11 bases lay outside the gene matches. CDR3 loop: CASSFHWGLAGGPSEQFF. CDR3 nucleotides: TGTGCCAGCAGCTTCCATTGGGGACTAGCGGGAGGGCCATCTGAGCAGTTCTTC.

This clone was counted only a few times. The rearrangement joins TRBV6-6 to TRBJ2-7, with TRBD2 matching over 11 bases. The CDR3 totals 15 residues. V lost 6 bases to trimming and J lost 5 bases; unmatched junction nucleotides: 9. Germline V CDR1 and CDR2: MNHNY, SVGAGI (reference sequence). DNA of the CDR3: TGTGCCAGCAGACTAACTAGCGGGAGTGTGAACGAGCAGTACTTC. Protein product: CASRLTSGSVNEQYF.

The CDR3 DNA follows: TGTGCCAGCAGTGAACGGTCAGGGCTTTGGCTTGGCTACACCTTC. Its protein is CASSERSGLWLGYTF. The rearrangement joins TRBV2 to TRBJ1-2, with a possible D match to TRBD1 (5 bases). V lost 2 bases and J 7 bases, leaving 17 bases between the germline ends. The CDR3 is 15 residues long. Germline assignment: CDR1 SNHLY and CDR2 FYNNEI.

This clone was detected a few times. The chain is built from TRBV6-5 and TRBJ1-5, with 10 bases lining up with TRBD1. The CDR3 runs 15 residues. CDR1 is MNHEY, CDR2 SVGAGI, per germline. Trimming took 5 bases from V and 7 from J; bases not matched to a gene: 8. The CDR3 loop reads CASSADRGLGQPQHF. CDR3 DNA sequence: TGTGCCAGCAGTGCTGACAGGGGGCTCGGGCAGCCCCAGCATTTT.

This clone has just a few counts. This chain uses TRBV25-1 with TRBJ1-1; D not certain. Trimming stripped 8 bases from V and 1 base from J, with 14 bases between. Germline values: CDR1 MGHDK, CDR2 SYGVNS. The CDR3 extends over 14 amino acids. The CDR3 protein is CASAPLEGNTEAFF. CDR3 in DNA: TGTGCCAGCGCCCCTCTCGAGGGGAACACTGAAGCTTTCTTT.

The rearrangement links TRBV11-2 to TRBJ2-7, with 9 bases that match TRBD2. This CDR3 contains 17 residues. Looked up from germline, CDR1 is SGHAT and CDR2 is FQNNGV. V lost 3 bases and J lost 3; bases outside the gene matches: 12. The CDR3 spells CASSFADIRREGYEQYF. CDR3 sequence (DNA): TGTGCCAGCAGCTTCGCCGATATCAGGCGGGAGGGCTACGAGCAGTACTTC.

The chain couples TRBV7-2 to TRBJ2-3, with D possibly being TRBD2 (6 bases). Germline V lookup: CDR1 SGHTA, CDR2 FQGNSA. The ends were cut back, 5 bases at V and 2 bases at J, with 17 bases in the middle. The CDR3 is 16 amino acids. The CDR3 DNA reads TGTGCCAGCAGCACTTGGGGGACTCACCCCACAGATACGCAGTATTTT. Its protein is CASSTWGTHPTDTQYF.

This sequence joins TRBV15 and TRBJ1-5; possibly TRBD1 for D (5 bases). Germline V gives CDR1 LNHNV, CDR2 YYDKDF (reference sequence). This CDR3 has 19 amino acids. Trimming took off 0 bases at V and 4 bases at J, with 22 bases between the two ends. The CDR3 nucleotides are TGTGCCACCAGCAGAGATCATATTGAAGGGGCTACAGCTAATCAGCCCCAGCATTTT. Translation gives CATSRDHIEGATANQPQHF.

This clone was counted only a few times. CDR3 region: CASSVSEEQYF. The CDR3 nucleotides are TGTGCCAGCAGTGTAAGTGAGGAGCAGTACTTC. The chain is built from TRBV2 and TRBJ2-7, with no clear D. Germline CDR1 and CDR2: SNHLY and FYNNEI. This CDR3 has 11 amino acids. V was trimmed by 4 bases and J by 7 bases, leaving 8 bases between them.

The gene calls are TRBV4-1 and TRBJ1-1; no firm D call. Germline V gives CDR1 MGHRA, CDR2 YSYEKL. The V end lost 3 bases, the J end lost 0 bases, and 11 bases lay between the germline ends. The CDR3 extends over 15 amino acids. CDR3 loop: CASSHNTNLNTEAFF. The CDR3 region has the DNA TGCGCCAGCAGCCACAATACAAATTTGAACACTGAAGCTTTCTTT.

The CDR3 reads CASSIGTGTGGTEAFF. CDR3 nucleotides: TGTGCCAGTAGTATAGGGACCGGGACAGGGGGCACTGAAGCTTTCTTT. The chain couples TRBV19 to TRBJ1-1; 11 bases agree with TRBD1. The V gene end was trimmed by 1 base and the J gene end by 4 bases; junction bases not matched to a gene: 5. Germline lookup yields CDR1 LNHDA and CDR2 SQIVND (reference sequence). The CDR3 length is 16 residues.

This clone was seen just once. The CDR3 DNA reads TGTGCCAGCAGTTACCGAAGGGGCTATTACGAGCAGTACTTC. Translation gives CASSYRRGYYEQYF. The chain is built from TRBV27 and TRBJ2-7, with D maybe TRBD1 (5 bases). Trimming cost V 4 bases and J 4 bases, with 14 bases left between them. The CDR3 spans 14 residues. Germline loops: CDR1 MNHEY, CDR2 SMNVEV (reference sequence).

The rearrangement uses TRBV5-4 and TRBJ1-2; 8 bases agree with TRBD1. Unmatched junction bases numbered 3, after V lost 1 base and J lost 7 bases. CDR1 and CDR2 from the germline V gene are SGHNT and YYREEE (reference sequence). The CDR3 spans 13 residues. This CDR3 reads CASSLIDRGGYTF. CDR3 sequence (DNA): TGTGCCAGCAGCTTGATAGACAGGGGTGGCTACACCTTC.

Worth noting for this clone: This sample includes further DNA sequences coding for the same CDR3. The chain has TRBV19 and TRBJ1-1; D may be TRBD1 (5 bases). The CDR3 has 11 amino acids. Germline V gene lookup returns CDR1 LNHDA and CDR2 SQIVND (reference sequence). V gave up 2 bases and J gave up 7 bases, with 5 bases separating them. CDR3 protein: CASSIRGEAFF. The CDR3 coding sequence is TGTGCCAGTAGTATAAGGGGTGAAGCTTTCTTT.

The rearrangement joins TRBV10-3 to TRBJ1-2; D uncertain. The CDR3 covers 13 residues. V gave up 5 bases and J gave up 0 bases, with 7 bases separating them. The V gene's germline CDR1 is ENHRY and CDR2 SYGVKD. CDR3 sequence: CAISQTSNYGYTF. CDR3 bases: TGTGCCATCAGTCAAACATCTAACTATGGCTACACCTTC.

The chain joins TRBV10-3 to TRBJ2-3; D is perhaps TRBD1 (6 bases). Trimming stripped 10 bases from V and 3 bases from J, with 20 bases between. This CDR3 comprises 15 residues. Per the germline V gene, CDR1 is ENHRY and CDR2 is SYGVKD. CDR3 coding DNA: TGTGCCACCCGGGTGGGTGGGGGCGAGACAGATACGCAGTATTTT. Protein sequence: CATRVGGGETDTQYF.

The DNA of the CDR3 is TGTGCCAGCAGTTTCCGCCTTGGGACTAGCGGGAGGGGTCGCACAGATACGCAGTATTTT. It translates to CASSFRLGTSGRGRTDTQYF. The chain links TRBV28 to TRBJ2-3, with 16 nucleotides matching TRBD2. The CDR3 extends over 20 amino acids. Germline values: CDR1 MDHEN, CDR2 SYDVKM. The V segment lost 3 bases and the J segment 1 base; nucleotides outside the gene matches: 10. Looking up the rest from reference TRBV28 and TRBJ2-3 gives the full variable domain: DVKVTQSSRYLVKRTGEKVFLECVQDMDHENMFWYRQDPGLGLRLIYFSYDVKMKEKGDIPEGYSVSREKKERFSLILESASTNQTSMYLCASSFRLGTSGRGRTDTQYFGPGTRLTVL.

The rearrangement uses TRBV2 and TRBJ1-5; D ambiguous. Trimming took 2 bases from V and 0 from J, leaving 8 bases between them. Germline V CDR1 and CDR2: SNHLY, FYNNEI. The CDR3 loop spans 15 amino acids. CDR3 region: CASSETPSSNQPQHF. CDR3 nucleotides: TGTGCCAGCAGTGAAACCCCGAGTAGCAATCAGCCCCAGCATTTT.

This chain joins TRBV10-1 and TRBJ2-1; TRBD2 might be the D (5 bases). V was cut by 6 bases and J by 0 bases, with 15 bases left in between. Germline assignment: CDR1 WNHNN and CDR2 SYGVQD (reference sequence). The CDR3 is 16 amino acids. CDR3 coding DNA: TGCGCCAGCAGAAGGGTGGACTTCCTCTCCTACAATGAGCAGTTCTTC. Encoded protein: CASRRVDFLSYNEQFF.

The V and J genes are TRBV7-2 and TRBJ1-2; 7 bases align to TRBD1. This CDR3 comprises 14 residues. Germline V gives CDR1 SGHTA, CDR2 FQGNSA. V shed 3 bases, J shed 3 bases, and the junction held 4 bases outside the gene matches. The DNA of the CDR3 is TGTGCCAGCAGCTTGTCACAGGGGCACTATGGCTACACCTTC. It is translated as CASSLSQGHYGYTF.